The entry below describes one T cell receptor beta chain. The antigen is unknown. These data originate in a study of blood T cells in healthy people across ages. Study in general: Capture by template switching was about one barcoded beta molecule per two T cells. Study results and caveats: Naive T cell percentage strongly correlated with TCR beta diversity.

Alongside a J-beta primer mix, a sample-barcoded 5' primer served in a second PCR lasting roughly 6 to 12 cycles. TCRdb analysed the 5' RACE reads with MiXCR anew, one entry per CDR3 protein. Among approximately 1,700,000 distinct CDR3 sequences, roughly 43% were seen once, and the ten largest hold more than 20%. Between the trimmed V and J ends, which lost 3 bases and 0 bases, there was a span of 12 bases. CDR3 size: 15 residues. Looked up from germline, CDR1 is SGHVS and CDR2 is FQNEAQ. What was sequenced was blood. V is TRBV7-8 and J is TRBJ2-7; D ambiguous. The sequence derives from a human donor in good health. CDR3 protein: CASSFSATSSYEQYF. Written as DNA, the CDR3 is TGTGCCAGCAGCTTTTCGGCTACCAGCTCCTACGAGCAGTACTTC.